Here is one T cell receptor beta chain with its context. These data are taken from a study of blood T cell repertoires in COVID-19. Study-wide context: Acute and convalescent COVID-19 specimens originated in the United States, Italy and Spain.

With 1 base clipped from V and 5 bases from J, the junction kept 4 bases outside the gene matches. CDR3 length: 14 amino acids. The germline V gene encodes CDR1 KGHSH and CDR2 LQKENI. In the authors' methods: Amplification of reference gene primers provided the estimated nucleated cell counts. Assay used: immunoSEQ multiplex PCR; TCRdb lists only in-frame clones, some missing. The V and J calls and the clone size are those of that table, but D and trimming were determined from the DNA. Of tens of thousands of clones in the sample, approximately 84% were seen once. This clonotype was sampled from a human donor in a cohort sampled during active COVID-19. The sample comprised peripheral blood. This rearrangement joins TRBV18 to TRBJ2-7, with 8 bases identical to TRBD1. This CDR3 is CASSPLSGGHEQYF. The CDR3 DNA reads TGTGCCAGCTCACCACTGTCAGGGGGCCACGAGCAGTACTTC.